What follows describes a single TCR beta chain. This sample was included in a study of blood T cell repertoires in COVID-19. The CDR3 loop spans 13 amino acids. CDR1 SGHDT and CDR2 YYEEEE come from the germline V gene. Trimming cost V 3 bases and J 0 bases, with 7 bases left between them. This table comes from immunoSEQ multiplex PCR, and its TCRdb copy is limited to in-frame clones, with some not included. The sample holds roughly 140,000 clones, roughly 87% seen once. The chain is built from TRBV5-6 and TRBJ2-7; possible D gene TRBD2, 5 bases. The sequencing sample was made of peripheral blood. The clonotype originates from a woman in her sixties with active or convalescent COVID-19. The CDR3 bases are TGTGCCAGCAGCTATGGGAGCTCCTACGAGCAGTACTTC. Encoded protein: CASSYGSSYEQYF.